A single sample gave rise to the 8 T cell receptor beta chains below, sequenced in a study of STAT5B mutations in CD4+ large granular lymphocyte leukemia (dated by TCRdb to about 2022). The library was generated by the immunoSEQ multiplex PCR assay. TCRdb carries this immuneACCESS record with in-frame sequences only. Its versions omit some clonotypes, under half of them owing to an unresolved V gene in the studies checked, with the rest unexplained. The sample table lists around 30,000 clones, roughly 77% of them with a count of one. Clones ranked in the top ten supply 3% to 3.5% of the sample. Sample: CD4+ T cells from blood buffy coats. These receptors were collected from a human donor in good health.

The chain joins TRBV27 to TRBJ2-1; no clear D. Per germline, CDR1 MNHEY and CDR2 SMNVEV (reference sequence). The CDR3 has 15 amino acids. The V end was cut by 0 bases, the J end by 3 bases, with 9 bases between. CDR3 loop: CASSLSVVNYNEQFF. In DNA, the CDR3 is TGTGCCAGCAGTTTATCAGTAGTAAACTACAATGAGCAGTTCTTC.

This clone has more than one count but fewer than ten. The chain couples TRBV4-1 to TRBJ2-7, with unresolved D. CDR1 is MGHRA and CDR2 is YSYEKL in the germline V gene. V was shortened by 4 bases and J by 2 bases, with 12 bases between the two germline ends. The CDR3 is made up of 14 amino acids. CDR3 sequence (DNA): TGCGCCAGCAGCCTCGACCTTCGAGCCTACGAGCAGTACTTC. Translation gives CASSLDLRAYEQYF.

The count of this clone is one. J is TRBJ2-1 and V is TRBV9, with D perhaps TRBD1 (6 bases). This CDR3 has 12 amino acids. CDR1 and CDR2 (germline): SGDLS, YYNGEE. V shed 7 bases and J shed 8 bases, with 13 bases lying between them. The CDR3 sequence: CASEAGVDEQFF. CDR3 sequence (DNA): TGTGCCAGCGAAGCAGGGGTCGATGAGCAGTTCTTC.

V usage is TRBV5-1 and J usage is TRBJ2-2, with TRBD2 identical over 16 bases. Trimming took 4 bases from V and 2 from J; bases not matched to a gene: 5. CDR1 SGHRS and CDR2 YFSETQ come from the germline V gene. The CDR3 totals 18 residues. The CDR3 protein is CASSAGTSGRVNTGELFF. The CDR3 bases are TGCGCCAGCAGCGCCGGGACTAGCGGGAGGGTTAACACCGGGGAGCTGTTTTTT.

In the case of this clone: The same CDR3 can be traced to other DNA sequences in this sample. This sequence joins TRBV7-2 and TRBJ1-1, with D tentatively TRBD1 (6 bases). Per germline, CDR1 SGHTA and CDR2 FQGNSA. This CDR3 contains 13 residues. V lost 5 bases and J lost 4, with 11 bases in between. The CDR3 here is CASSTRGGTEAFF. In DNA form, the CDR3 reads TGTGCCAGCAGCACCAGGGGTGGCACTGAAGCTTTCTTT.

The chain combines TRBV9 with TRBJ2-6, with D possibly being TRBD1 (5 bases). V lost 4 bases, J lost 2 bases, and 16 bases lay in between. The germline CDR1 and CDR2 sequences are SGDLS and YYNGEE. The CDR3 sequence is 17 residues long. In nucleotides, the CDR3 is TGTGCCAGCAGCATACAAACAGGTTTACCTGGGGCCAACGTCCTGACTTTC. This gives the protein CASSIQTGLPGANVLTF.

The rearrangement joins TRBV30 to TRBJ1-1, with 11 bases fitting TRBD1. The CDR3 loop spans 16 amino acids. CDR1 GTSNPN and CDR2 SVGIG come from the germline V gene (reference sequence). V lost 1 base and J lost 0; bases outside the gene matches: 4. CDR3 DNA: TGTGCCTGGAGTGGCGGGACAGGGGGTTTGAACACTGAAGCTTTCTTT. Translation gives CAWSGGTGGLNTEAFF.

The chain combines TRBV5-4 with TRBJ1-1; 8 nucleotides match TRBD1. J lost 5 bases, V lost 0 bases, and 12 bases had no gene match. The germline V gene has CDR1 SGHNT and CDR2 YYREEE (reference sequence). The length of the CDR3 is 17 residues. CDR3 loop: CASSLGVPGGGRTEAFF. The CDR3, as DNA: TGTGCCAGCAGCTTGGGAGTTCCAGGGGGCGGGAGGACTGAAGCTTTCTTT.